This TCR beta chain was sequenced during a study of Ad26.COV2.S vaccination and SARS-CoV-2 variants. As for treatment: over 15 received Ad26.COV2.S at low or high dose, single or two shots; 5 received placebo; per-sample allocation not given. Collection of the samples took place on day 63 after the first injection of vaccine or placebo. Measured with immunoSEQ multiplex PCR; TCRdb has only the in-frame clones, and not every one. The data show fewer than 800,000 clones, roughly nine tenths seen once. In germline, CDR1 is SGHVS, CDR2 FQNEAQ. The CDR3 length is 14 residues. Trimming cost V 1 base and J 4 bases, with 10 bases left between them. As to this clone: Antigen unknown.

Study results and caveats: Vaccine recipients surpassed placebo recipients in spike-specific TCR breadth.

The receptor's source is a person between 18 and 59 years old who received the Ad26.COV2.S COVID-19 vaccine or a placebo. The chain joins TRBV7-8 to TRBJ1-2; D is undetermined. The material sequenced was peripheral blood, taken in a trial of Ad26.COV2.S vaccine versus placebo. In DNA, the CDR3 is TGTGCCAGCAGCTTAGGTCAGCATTCCTATGGCTACACCTTC. Protein sequence: CASSLGQHSYGYTF.